This entry features one TCR beta chain sequence. The antigen remains unidentified. Measured with immunoSEQ multiplex PCR; TCRdb has only the in-frame clones, and not every one. The sample lists over 150,000 clones; 88% were seen once. V shed 9 bases and J shed 0 bases, with 9 bases lying between them. Looked up from germline, CDR1 is KGHSH and CDR2 is LQKENI. The CDR3 sequence is 13 residues long. This specimen belongs to a study of T cell responses to AZD1222 COVID-19 vaccine. Points from the study as a whole: Elevations in Spike-specific TCR breadth and depth followed administration of two AZD1222 doses. Baseline seropositivity occurred in only a handful of AZD1222 recipients. Donors were chiefly white British, with a greater number of females, and clonal diversity was perhaps underestimated.

The sequences come from peripheral blood, collected on day 0 of AZD1222 vaccination. The clonotype comes from an adult in good health. V is TRBV18 and J is TRBJ1-3; D call uncertain. The CDR3 DNA is TGTGCCAGTAGGACTGACTCTGGAAACACCATATATTTT. It encodes CASRTDSGNTIYF.